This TCR beta chain was sequenced during a study of CD8+ T cells in alopecia areata. Regarding the study as a whole: Researchers report lesional scalp, most notably alopecia totalis/universalis, outstripped normal scalp in clonality.

The pooled cutaneous lymph node cells were sorted using several markers (CD4, CD8alpha, NKG2D, NKG2ACE and others). Investigators isolated RNA and reverse transcribed it into cDNA to act as the sequencing template. Clones were read by immunoSEQ multiplex PCR, and TCRdb kept only the in-frame ones, dropping some. This table holds approximately 300,000 clones with no singletons; the top ten claim 0.9% to 1.5%. V shed 0 bases and J shed 0 bases, with 10 bases lying between them. CDR3 size: 16 residues. CDR1 and CDR2 (germline): NSHNY, SYGAGN. This clone came up a few times. Its target is not known. Genes here carry mouse names. The sequence runs out 4 residues before the end of the CDR3; the remainder is reconstructed from the germline J gene.

This sequence was found in a C3H/HeJ mouse with alopecia areata. MHC haplotype here: H2-k. The rearrangement uses TRBV13-1 and TRBJ2-1; D perhaps matches TRBD1 (5 bases). The sequencing sample was made of CD4+ T cells sorted from a lymph node. This chain's CDR3 is CASSDALTANYAEQFF. CDR3 DNA (partial): TGTGCCAGCAGTGATGCCCTGACAGCTAACTATGCT.